Listed here are 14 T cell receptor beta chains from one sample, sequenced in a study of blood T cell repertoires in COVID-19. Profiled with immunoSEQ multiplex PCR; TCRdb holds only in-frame clones, not every one. The table shows some 330,000 clones, with more than 75% occurring only once. The sequenced material came from PBMCs or T cells enriched from blood (not recorded which). The receptor source for this set is a man in his forties in a cohort exposed to, infected with or recovered from COVID-19 (not recorded which).

This clone has just one count. The gene calls are TRBV7-8 and TRBJ2-2; 10 bases fit TRBD2. Germline V lookup: CDR1 SGHVS, CDR2 FQNEAQ. The CDR3 totals 18 residues. J gave up 0 bases and V 5 bases, and 9 bases lay outside the gene matches. The CDR3 nucleotides are TGTGCCAGCAGCCAACACCGGACTAGCGGTGCGAACACCGGGGAGCTGTTTTTT. Amino acids: CASSQHRTSGANTGELFF. The whole variable domain, filled in from reference TRBV7-8 and TRBJ2-2, reads GAGVSQSPRYKVAKRGQDVALRCDPISGHVSLFWYQQALGQGPEFLTYFQNEAQLDKSGLPSDRFFAERPEGSVSTLKIQRTQQEDSAVYLCASSQHRTSGANTGELFFGEGSRLTVL.

The chain links TRBV6-1 to TRBJ1-2; 7 bases fit TRBD1. The CDR3 runs to 14 residues. Trimming took 2 bases from V and 4 from J; bases not matched to a gene: 4. The V gene's germline CDR1 is MNHNS and CDR2 SASEGT. Written as DNA, the CDR3 is TGTGCCAGCAGTGAAAACAGGGGCCCCTATGGCTACACCTTC. It codes for CASSENRGPYGYTF.

The chain combines TRBV2 with TRBJ2-2; TRBD2 agrees at 11 bases. CDR1 SNHLY and CDR2 FYNNEI come from the germline V gene. The CDR3 is 15 residues long. After removal of 4 bases from V and 5 bases from J, the junction contained 3 bases not matched to a gene. The CDR3 region is CASSASSGRTGELFF. The DNA for the CDR3 is TGTGCCAGCAGTGCCTCTAGCGGGAGGACCGGGGAGCTGTTTTTT.

This chain links TRBV27 with TRBJ1-4, with TRBD1 identical over 11 bases. The CDR3 loop spans 14 amino acids. V lost 6 bases and J lost 7; bases outside the gene matches: 4. Germline V gives CDR1 MNHEY, CDR2 SMNVEV (reference sequence). DNA of the CDR3: TGTGCCAGCAGCACCGGGACAGGGGGTGAAAAACTGTTTTTT. Amino acid sequence: CASSTGTGGEKLFF.

This chain uses TRBV7-9 with TRBJ1-2; 9 bases map to TRBD1. After removal of 5 bases from V and 7 bases from J, the junction contained 14 bases not matched to a gene. Germline V gene lookup returns CDR1 SEHNR and CDR2 FQNEAQ (reference sequence). The CDR3 extends over 16 amino acids. CDR3 protein: CASSPGGDREGRGYTF. The CDR3 DNA reads TGTGCCAGCAGCCCAGGGGGGGACAGGGAGGGACGTGGCTACACCTTC. Full variable domain (missing parts from reference TRBV7-9 and TRBJ1-2): DTGVSQNPRHKITKRGQNVTFRCDPISEHNRLYWYRQTLGQGPEFLTYFQNEAQLEKSRLLSDRFSAERPKGSFSTLEIQRTEQGDSAMYLCASSPGGDREGRGYTFGSGTRLTVV.

This clone showed up many times. The gene calls are TRBV30 and TRBJ1-6, with D perhaps TRBD1 (6 bases). CDR1 is GTSNPN and CDR2 is SVGIG in the germline V gene (reference sequence). This CDR3 is 13 amino acids long. V was pared by 4 bases and J by 10 bases, with 14 bases between. CDR3 in DNA: TGTGCCTGGACAGAACAGGGAAACTCACCCCTCCACTTT. Encoded protein: CAWTEQGNSPLHF.

This chain links TRBV6-6 with TRBJ2-7; TRBD2 agrees at 14 bases. Germline V lookup: CDR1 MNHNY, CDR2 SVGAGI (reference sequence). The CDR3 consists of 16 residues. Germline trimming cut 5 bases from V and 3 bases from J; bases unmatched to any gene: 6. CDR3 DNA: TGTGCCAGCAGTGCGCCGGGACTAGCGGGAGTCTACGAGCAGTACTTC. Protein: CASSAPGLAGVYEQYF.

This clone was recorded only once. V usage is TRBV3-1 (or the pseudogene TRBV3-2) and J usage is TRBJ2-5; 7 positions match TRBD2. The CDR3 extends over 15 amino acids. The germline V gene encodes CDR1 LGHDT and CDR2 YNNKEL (reference sequence). Trimming took 0 bases from V and 7 from J; bases not matched to a gene: 8. In DNA form, the CDR3 reads TGTGCCAGCAGCCAAGAACCTAGCGGTGAGAGGACCCAGTACTTC. This sequence encodes CASSQEPSGERTQYF.

The chain uses TRBV19 and TRBJ2-1; TRBD2 agrees at 14 bases. CDR1 and CDR2 (germline): LNHDA, SQIVND (reference sequence). The CDR3 covers 16 residues. With 5 bases clipped from V and 6 bases from J, the junction kept 6 bases outside the gene matches. CDR3 bases: TGTGCCAGTAGTCCACCGGGACTAGCGGGAGTCAATGAGCAGTTCTTC. Translated: CASSPPGLAGVNEQFF.

In nucleotides, the CDR3 is TGTGCCAGCAGCTCACAGGGGCTGGAGACCCAGTACTTC. It translates to CASSSQGLETQYF. The chain recombines TRBV5-4 with TRBJ2-5; 7 nucleotides align to TRBD1. The CDR3 loop spans 13 amino acids. The V and J ends lost 3 bases and 5 bases, in that order; junction bases with no gene match: 4. Germline CDR1 and CDR2: SGHNT and YYREEE (reference sequence).

This chain connects TRBV10-2 to TRBJ2-3; D is perhaps TRBD2 (5 bases). This CDR3 has 15 amino acids. Germline loops: CDR1 WSHSY, CDR2 SAAADI. V dropped 5 bases and J dropped 3 bases, with 15 bases sitting between them. The CDR3 reads CASSKWETRTDTQYF. The CDR3 nucleotides are TGCGCCAGCAGTAAGTGGGAGACGCGTACAGATACGCAGTATTTT.

This chain connects TRBV28 to TRBJ1-2; a weak D match, TRBD1 (6 bases). V was cut by 9 bases and J by 2 bases, with 7 bases left in between. Germline V gene lookup returns CDR1 MDHEN and CDR2 SYDVKM. The CDR3 loop spans 11 amino acids. CDR3 in amino acids: CASTGNYGYTF. In nucleotides, the CDR3 is TGTGCCAGTACAGGGAACTATGGCTACACCTTC.

Here the CDR3 DNA reads TGTGCCAGCAGCCAACAAAGCGGGAATGAGCAGTTCTTC. This gives the protein CASSQQSGNEQFF. The rearrangement uses TRBV4-2 and TRBJ2-1, with TRBD2 as a possible D gene (6 bases). V was trimmed by 2 bases and J by 7 bases, leaving 9 bases between them. The CDR3 runs 13 residues. Germline V CDR1 and CDR2: LGHNA, YNFKEQ.

This rearrangement joins TRBV5-1 to TRBJ2-3, with TRBD2 matching 9 bases. The CDR3 spans 15 residues. Germline values: CDR1 SGHRS, CDR2 YFSETQ. Trimming at V came to 0 bases and at J to 5 bases, leaving 4 bases not matched to a gene. CDR3 loop: CASSLAGREGDTQYF. The CDR3 bases are TGCGCCAGCAGCTTGGCCGGGCGGGAGGGAGATACGCAGTATTTT.